This is a list of T cell receptor beta chains from one sample in a study of OX40 agonist ivuxolimab in advanced cancers. Using immunoSEQ multiplex PCR, the repertoire was profiled, and TCRdb retains in-frame clones only, with some absent. The sample shows 65,000 to 95,000 clones, roughly 90% of them seen only once. The sample was CD4+ or CD8+ T cells sorted from blood, taken in a trial of the OX40 agonist ivuxolimab. All receptors come from an adult with an advanced solid tumor such as melanoma, head and neck, liver or kidney cancer. The CDR3 runs from the conserved cysteine through the conserved F or W. A D gene is named only where the DNA matches it firmly. Size is omitted from some rows. Given values are once, few, many or a class for expanded clones.

abundance	d_gene	v_gene	j_gene	CDR3nt	CDR3aa
.	.	TRBV5-4	TRBJ2-3	TGTGCCAGCAGCTCCGGGACCCTCAGCACAGATACGCAGTATTTT	CASSSGTLSTDTQYF
.	TRBD2	TRBV7-9	TRBJ2-1	TGTGCCAGCAGCTTATCACAGGGACTAGCGGGAGGGTACAATGAGCAGTTCTTC	CASSLSQGLAGGYNEQFF
.	.	TRBV5-4	TRBJ2-5	TGTGCCAGCAGCTTACTGACAGGAGGCTCATCAAGAGAGACCCAGTACTTC	CASSLLTGGSSRETQYF
.	TRBD1	TRBV5-1	TRBJ1-3	TGCGCCAGCAGCACGGGGACAGCCTCTGGAAACACCATATATTTT	CASSTGTASGNTIYF
.	.	TRBV27	TRBJ1-2	TGTGCCAGCAGTTTTGTCGGCTACACCTTC	CASSFVGYTF
.	.	TRBV27	TRBJ2-3	TGTGCCAGCAGTCCGCGGAGGGCCCCTAGCACAGATACGCAGTATTTT	CASSPRRAPSTDTQYF
once	TRBD2	TRBV30	TRBJ2-1	TGTGCCTGGACGGGGACTAGCGGGGCCAATGAGCAGTTCTTC	CAWTGTSGANEQFF
.	.	TRBV28	TRBJ1-5	TGTGCCAGCAGTTTTCAGCAGGGGCTCCTGTCCCAGCATTTT	CASSFQQGLLSQHF
once	TRBD2	TRBV15	TRBJ2-1	TGTGCCACCAGCAGAGTTAGCGGGGTTCCGGTGGGCTCCTACAATGAGCAGTTCTTC	CATSRVSGVPVGSYNEQFF
.	TRBD1	TRBV27	TRBJ1-1	TGTGCCAGCAGGGGTACAGGGGCGGGTACTGAAGCTTTCTTT	CASRGTGAGTEAFF
.	TRBD2	TRBV6-5	TRBJ2-7	TGTGCCAGCAGTTCTACTAGCGGGGGGCCGAGGGAGCAGTACTTC	CASSSTSGGPREQYF
.	TRBD1	TRBV2	TRBJ2-7	TGTGCCAGCAGTGATAGGACAGGGGCCTACGAGCAGTACTTC	CASSDRTGAYEQYF
.	.	TRBV4-3	TRBJ1-2	TGCGCCAGCAGCCCCCTAGGGACACAGGCGATCTATGGCTACACCTTC	CASSPLGTQAIYGYTF
once	.	TRBV4-1	TRBJ1-6	TGCGCCAGCAGCCAAGTAGGTTCACCCCTCCACTTT	CASSQVGSPLHF
.	.	TRBV18	TRBJ2-7	TGTGCCAGCTCACCACGGGGGGGCCACGAGCAGTACTTC	CASSPRGGHEQYF
.	.	TRBV5-4	TRBJ2-7	TGTGCCAGCAGCCCCGGGACCTTCTACGAGCAGTACTTC	CASSPGTFYEQYF
.	.	TRBV7-2	TRBJ2-7	TGTGCCAGCAGCCCCTCTTGGACACAGAGCTCCTACGAGCAGTACTTC	CASSPSWTQSSYEQYF
.	.	TRBV5-1	TRBJ2-7	TGCGCCAGCAGCCCCGATGGAGGTATATACGAGCAGTACTTC	CASSPDGGIYEQYF
.	TRBD1	TRBV11-2	TRBJ2-7	TGTGCCAGCAGCCCAGGGGGCTCTCCCTACGAGCAGTACTTC	CASSPGGSPYEQYF
.	.	TRBV11-2	TRBJ2-3	TGTGCCAGCAGCTTAGACAGTGGTTCTACAGATACGCAGTATTTT	CASSLDSGSTDTQYF
.	.	TRBV18	TRBJ2-1	TGTGCCAGCTCACCACGAAGAATGGCTAGCGAAAACGTAGATGAGCAGTTCTTC	CASSPRRMASENVDEQFF